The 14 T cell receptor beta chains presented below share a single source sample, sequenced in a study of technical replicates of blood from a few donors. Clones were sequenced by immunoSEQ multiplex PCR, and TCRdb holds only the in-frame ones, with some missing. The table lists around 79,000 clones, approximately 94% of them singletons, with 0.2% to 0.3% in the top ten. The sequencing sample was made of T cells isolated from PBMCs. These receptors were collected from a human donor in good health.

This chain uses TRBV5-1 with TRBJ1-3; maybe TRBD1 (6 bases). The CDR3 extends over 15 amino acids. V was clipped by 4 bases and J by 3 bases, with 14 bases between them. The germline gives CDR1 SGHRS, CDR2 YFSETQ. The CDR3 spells CASSLSGADGNTIYF. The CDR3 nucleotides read TGCGCCAGCAGCCTTTCAGGGGCCGATGGAAACACCATATATTTT.

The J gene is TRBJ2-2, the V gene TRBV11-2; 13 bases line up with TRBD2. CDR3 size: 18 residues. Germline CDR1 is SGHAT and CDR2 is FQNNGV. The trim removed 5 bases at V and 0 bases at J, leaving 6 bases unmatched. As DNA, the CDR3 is TGTGCCAGCAGCCCGCGACTAGCGGGAGGCACGAACACCGGGGAGCTGTTTTTT. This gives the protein CASSPRLAGGTNTGELFF.

CDR3 residues: CAISESRWDSQETQYF. CDR3 coding DNA: TGTGCCATCAGTGAGTCGAGGTGGGACTCCCAAGAGACCCAGTACTTC. The chain uses TRBV10-3 and TRBJ2-5; perhaps TRBD2 as D (6 bases). Trimming left V 0 bases short and J 1 base short, with 12 bases between. The CDR3 has 16 residues. CDR1 is ENHRY and CDR2 is SYGVKD in the germline V gene.

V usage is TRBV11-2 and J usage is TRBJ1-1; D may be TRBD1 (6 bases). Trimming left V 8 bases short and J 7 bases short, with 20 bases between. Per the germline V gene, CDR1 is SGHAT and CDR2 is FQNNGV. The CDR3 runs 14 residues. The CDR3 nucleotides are TGTGCCAGCGGACAGTCCCGAAGGAATTTTGAAGCTTTCTTT. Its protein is CASGQSRRNFEAFF.

CDR3 amino acids: CASTPVSSVHTDTQYF. In DNA, the CDR3 is TGCGCCAGCACCCCTGTTTCTAGCGTCCACACAGATACGCAGTATTTT. The rearrangement uses TRBV4-1 and TRBJ2-3, with a tentative D call TRBD2 (6 bases). V lost 7 bases, J lost 2 bases, and 19 bases lay in between. Germline CDR1 reads MGHRA; CDR2 reads YSYEKL. CDR3 length equals 16 residues.

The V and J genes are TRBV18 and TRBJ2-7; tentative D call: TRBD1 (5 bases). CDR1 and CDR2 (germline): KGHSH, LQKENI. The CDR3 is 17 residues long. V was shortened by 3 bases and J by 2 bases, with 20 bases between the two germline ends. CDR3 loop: CASSPYATGGETYEQYF. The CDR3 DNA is TGTGCCAGCTCACCCTATGCCACAGGCGGAGAAACCTACGAGCAGTACTTC.

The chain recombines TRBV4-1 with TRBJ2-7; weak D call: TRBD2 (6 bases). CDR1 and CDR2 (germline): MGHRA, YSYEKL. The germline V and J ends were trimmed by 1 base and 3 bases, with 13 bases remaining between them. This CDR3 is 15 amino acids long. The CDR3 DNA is TGCGCCAGCAGCCAAGGGTCGGGAGTAAGCTACGAGCAGTACTTC. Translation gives CASSQGSGVSYEQYF.

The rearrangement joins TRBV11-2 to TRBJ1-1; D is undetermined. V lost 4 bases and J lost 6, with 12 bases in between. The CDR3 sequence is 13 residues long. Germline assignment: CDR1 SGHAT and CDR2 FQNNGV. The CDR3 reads CASSSGLLAEAFF. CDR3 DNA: TGTGCCAGCAGCTCAGGACTATTGGCTGAAGCTTTCTTT.

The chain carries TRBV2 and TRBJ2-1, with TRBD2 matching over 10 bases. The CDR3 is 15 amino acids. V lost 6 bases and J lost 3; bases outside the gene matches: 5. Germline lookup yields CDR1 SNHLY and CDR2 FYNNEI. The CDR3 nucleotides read TGTGCCAGCAGGACCGGGACTAGCGTCTACAATGAGCAGTTCTTC. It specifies CASRTGTSVYNEQFF.

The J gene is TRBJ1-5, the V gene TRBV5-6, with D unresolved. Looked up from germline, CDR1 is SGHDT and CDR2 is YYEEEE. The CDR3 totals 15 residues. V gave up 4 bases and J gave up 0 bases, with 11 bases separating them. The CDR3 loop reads CASSRGADSNQPQHF. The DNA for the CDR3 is TGTGCCAGCAGCAGAGGTGCGGATAGCAATCAGCCCCAGCATTTT.

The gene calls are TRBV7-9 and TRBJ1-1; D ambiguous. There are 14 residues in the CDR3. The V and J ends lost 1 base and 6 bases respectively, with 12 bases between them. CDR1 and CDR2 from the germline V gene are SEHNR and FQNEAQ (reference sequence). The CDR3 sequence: CASSLDAGRPEAFF. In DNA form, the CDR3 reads TGTGCCAGCAGCTTAGATGCGGGTCGCCCTGAAGCTTTCTTT.

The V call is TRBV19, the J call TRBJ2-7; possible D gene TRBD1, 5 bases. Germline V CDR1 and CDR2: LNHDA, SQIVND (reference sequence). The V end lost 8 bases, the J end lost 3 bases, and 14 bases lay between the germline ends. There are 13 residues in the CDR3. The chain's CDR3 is CASASTEYYEQYF. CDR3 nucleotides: TGTGCCAGTGCATCGACAGAATACTACGAGCAGTACTTC.

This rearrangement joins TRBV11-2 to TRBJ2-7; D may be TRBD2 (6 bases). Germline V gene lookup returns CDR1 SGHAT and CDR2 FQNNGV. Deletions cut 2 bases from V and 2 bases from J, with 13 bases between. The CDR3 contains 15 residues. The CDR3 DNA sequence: TGTGCCAGCAGCTTATCTAACGGGAGAGCCTACGAGCAGTACTTC. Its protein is CASSLSNGRAYEQYF.

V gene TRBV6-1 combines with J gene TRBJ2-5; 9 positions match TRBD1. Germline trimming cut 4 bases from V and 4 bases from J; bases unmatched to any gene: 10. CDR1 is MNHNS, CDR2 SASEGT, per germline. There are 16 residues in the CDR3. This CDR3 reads CASSASTGGRGETQYF. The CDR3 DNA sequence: TGTGCCAGCAGTGCTTCGACAGGGGGAAGGGGAGAGACCCAGTACTTC.